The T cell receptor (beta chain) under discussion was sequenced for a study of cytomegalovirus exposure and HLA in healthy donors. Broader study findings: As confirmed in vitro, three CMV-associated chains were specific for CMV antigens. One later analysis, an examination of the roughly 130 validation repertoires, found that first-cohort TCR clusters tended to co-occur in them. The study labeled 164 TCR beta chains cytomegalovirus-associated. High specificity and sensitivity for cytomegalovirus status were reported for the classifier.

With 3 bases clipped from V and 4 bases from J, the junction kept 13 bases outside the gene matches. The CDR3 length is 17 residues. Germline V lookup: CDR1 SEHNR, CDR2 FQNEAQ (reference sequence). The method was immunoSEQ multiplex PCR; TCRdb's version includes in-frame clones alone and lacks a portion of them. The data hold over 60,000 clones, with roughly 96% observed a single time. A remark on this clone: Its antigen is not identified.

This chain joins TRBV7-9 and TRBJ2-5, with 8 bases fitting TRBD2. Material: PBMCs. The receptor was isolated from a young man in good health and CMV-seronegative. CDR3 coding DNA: TGTGCCAGCAGCTTTGGGCCAGCGGGAGCGGGTCCAGAGACCCAGTACTTC. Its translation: CASSFGPAGAGPETQYF.